The 20 T cell receptor beta chains below were found in one sample sequenced in a study of pediatric ulcerative colitis. Clones were sequenced by immunoSEQ multiplex PCR, and TCRdb holds only the in-frame ones, with some missing. The repertoire holds 60,000 or so clones, 70% to 85% seen once, with around 4.9% in the top ten. Source material: blood. These receptors all stem from a boy aged 5-17 years with moderate ulcerative colitis.

The V gene is TRBV7-6, the J gene TRBJ1-1; the D is unclear. Germline lookup yields CDR1 SGHVS and CDR2 FNYEAQ. Trimming cost V 2 bases and J 6 bases, with 19 bases left between them. The CDR3 runs to 16 residues. In nucleotides, the CDR3 is TGTGCCAGCAGCTTAATGTCTGGGGAGGTAAGCGCTGAAGCTTTCTTT. It codes for CASSLMSGEVSAEAFF.

CDR3 coding DNA: TGCAGCGTTGAGGCGGGGCTTAACTATGGCTACACCTTC. This sequence encodes CSVEAGLNYGYTF. The V call is TRBV29-1, the J call TRBJ1-2; D possibly corresponds to TRBD1 (5 bases). The CDR3 totals 13 residues. Trimming removed 3 bases from V and 1 base from J, with 9 bases in between. Germline loops: CDR1 SQVTM, CDR2 ANQGSEA.

This chain connects TRBV9 to TRBJ1-1; D perhaps matches TRBD1 (5 bases). The V gene's germline CDR1 is SGDLS and CDR2 YYNGEE. Trimming removed 0 bases from V and 6 bases from J, with 9 bases in between. The CDR3 contains 13 residues. The CDR3 region has the DNA TGTGCCAGCAGCGTAGGGGGGATCGCTGAAGCTTTCTTT. Protein product: CASSVGGIAEAFF.

This chain joins TRBV7-3 and TRBJ1-1; TRBD1 is a possible D gene (5 bases). Germline V gives CDR1 SGHTA, CDR2 FQGTGA. V dropped 5 bases and J dropped 4 bases, with 11 bases sitting between them. The CDR3 contains 13 residues. The DNA for the CDR3 is TGTGCCAGCAGCCAAGGCGGGGGCACTGAAGCTTTCTTT. Amino acids: CASSQGGGTEAFF.

The rearrangement uses TRBV9 and TRBJ1-3; D gene uncertain. This CDR3 has 15 residues. Germline V CDR1 and CDR2: SGDLS, YYNGEE. Trimming cost V 4 bases and J 0 bases, with 11 bases left between them. The CDR3 nucleotides read TGTGCCAGCAGCAACTACCCATCCTCTGGAAACACCATATATTTT. Translating it yields CASSNYPSSGNTIYF.

The chain recombines TRBV27 with TRBJ1-2; D is perhaps TRBD1 (6 bases). CDR3 length: 16 residues. The germline gives CDR1 MNHEY, CDR2 SMNVEV (reference sequence). Trimming shortened V by 5 bases and J by 3 bases, and 19 bases separated the two germline ends. CDR3 loop: CASSPYFIQGDYGYTF. DNA for the CDR3: TGTGCCAGCAGTCCCTACTTTATACAGGGAGACTATGGCTACACCTTC.

The chain is built from TRBV19 and TRBJ1-4; D may be TRBD1 (6 bases). This CDR3 has 14 amino acids. Per the germline V gene, CDR1 is LNHDA and CDR2 is SQIVND (reference sequence). V shed 3 bases and J shed 8 bases, with 13 bases lying between them. The CDR3 region is CASSIGQGREKLFF. The DNA of the CDR3 is TGTGCCAGTAGTATTGGGCAGGGGAGGGAAAAACTGTTTTTT.

This chain connects TRBV15 to TRBJ1-2; 9 bases are shared with TRBD1. The germline V gene has CDR1 LNHNV and CDR2 YYDKDF (reference sequence). Germline trimming cut 5 bases from V and 5 bases from J; bases unmatched to any gene: 9. CDR3 length: 15 amino acids. CDR3 coding DNA: TGTGCCACCAGCGGTGGACAGGGGCTGGGGTATGGCTACACCTTC. Its translation is CATSGGQGLGYGYTF.

This clone was observed a few times. The chain carries TRBV2 and TRBJ1-3, with D unclear. The CDR3 consists of 14 residues. V was trimmed by 7 bases and J by 1 base, leaving 11 bases between them. From germline, CDR1 is SNHLY and CDR2 FYNNEI. The CDR3 is CASKIGGSGNTIYF. The CDR3, as DNA: TGTGCCAGCAAGATTGGCGGATCTGGAAACACCATATATTTT.

The rearrangement uses TRBV9 and TRBJ1-1, with 12 bases aligning to TRBD1. V lost 4 bases and J lost 1; bases outside the gene matches: 8. This CDR3 contains 17 residues. Germline-derived CDR1 and CDR2 are SGDLS and YYNGEE. CDR3 bases: TGTGCCAGCAGCCCCCTCCGGGACAGGGGGCCGAACACTGAAGCTTTCTTT. Encoded protein: CASSPLRDRGPNTEAFF.

In DNA form, the CDR3 reads TGTGCCACCAGTGCAGAGGGTACTGAAGCTTTCTTT. Protein product: CATSAEGTEAFF. The chain carries TRBV15 and TRBJ1-1; D not resolved. Germline CDR1 LNHNV, CDR2 YYDKDF (reference sequence). The V end was cut by 6 bases, the J end by 5 bases, with 10 bases between. The CDR3 spans 12 residues.

The genes are TRBV6-1 and TRBJ2-5; D perhaps matches TRBD2 (6 bases). Per germline, CDR1 MNHNS and CDR2 SASEGT. CDR3 length: 14 residues. V was shortened by 2 bases and J by 5 bases, with 12 bases between the two germline ends. The CDR3 here is CASSEYRERETQYF. CDR3 coding DNA: TGTGCCAGCAGTGAATACCGGGAGCGGGAGACCCAGTACTTC.

The chain uses TRBV18 and TRBJ2-7, with D possibly being TRBD1 or TRBD2 (5 bases each). This CDR3 region has 13 residues. V was trimmed by 0 bases and J by 6 bases, leaving 9 bases between them. From germline, CDR1 is KGHSH and CDR2 LQKENI. In DNA, the CDR3 is TGTGCCAGCTCACCACCGGGACCCTCCGAGCAGTACTTC. It specifies CASSPPGPSEQYF.

This clone showed up just a few times. The chain carries TRBV10-1 and TRBJ1-5; no clear D. V lost 5 bases, J lost 6 bases, and 17 bases lay in between. The CDR3 extends over 15 amino acids. Germline loops: CDR1 WNHNN, CDR2 SYGVQD (reference sequence). Here the CDR3 DNA reads TGCGCCAGCAGTCCCCCGGGGTTATGGTGTCAGCCCCAGCATTTT. Residues: CASSPPGLWCQPQHF.

This rearrangement joins TRBV11-2 to TRBJ2-3; 10 nucleotides agree with TRBD2. The junction had 5 bases not matched to a gene; V was cut back by 2 bases and J by 6 bases. Per the germline V gene, CDR1 is SGHAT and CDR2 is FQNNGV. The CDR3 sequence is 15 residues long. The CDR3 spells CASSLIAGGSDTQYF. For the CDR3, the DNA is TGTGCCAGCAGCTTAATAGCGGGAGGTTCGGATACGCAGTATTTT.

The V gene is TRBV7-8, the J gene TRBJ1-1; TRBD1 aligns across 11 bases. Per the germline V gene, CDR1 is SGHVS and CDR2 is FQNEAQ. V was pared by 8 bases and J by 0 bases, with 11 bases of the junction left unmatched. CDR3 length: 17 residues. The CDR3 nucleotides are TGTGCCAGCTCGTCGAGGACAGGGGGCTCCATGAACACTGAAGCTTTCTTT. It encodes CASSSRTGGSMNTEAFF.

This clone occurred once. The genes are TRBV15 and TRBJ1-4; 8 positions match TRBD1. With 3 bases clipped from V and 8 bases from J, the junction kept 8 bases outside the gene matches. CDR1 and CDR2 from the germline V gene are LNHNV and YYDKDF (reference sequence). The CDR3 consists of 15 residues. This chain's CDR3 is CATSRWTGTGEKLFF. CDR3 nucleotides: TGTGCCACCAGCAGGTGGACAGGGACGGGAGAAAAACTGTTTTTT.

This chain uses TRBV27 with TRBJ2-4, with D tentatively TRBD2 (6 bases). The length of the CDR3 is 15 residues. Trimming took 6 bases from V and 3 from J, leaving 15 bases between them. Per germline, CDR1 MNHEY and CDR2 SMNVEV (reference sequence). For the CDR3, the DNA is TGTGCCAGCAGGGAGGGACCCACGATCAAAAACATTCAGTACTTC. This codes for CASREGPTIKNIQYF.

The chain is built from TRBV6-5 and TRBJ2-6; 7 positions agree with TRBD2. Trimming at V came to 2 bases and at J to 0 bases, leaving 1 base not matched to a gene. The CDR3 totals 16 residues. CDR1 MNHEY and CDR2 SVGAGI come from the germline V gene. DNA of the CDR3: TGTGCCAGCAGTTACGGGGAGGGCTCTGGGGCCAACGTCCTGACTTTC. The encoded protein is CASSYGEGSGANVLTF.

CDR3 in amino acids: CASSYSAGGPETQYF. For the CDR3, the DNA is TGTGCCAGCAGTTACTCAGCCGGGGGGCCCGAGACCCAGTACTTC. The genes are TRBV6-6 and TRBJ2-5; maybe TRBD2 (7 bases). Germline CDR1 reads MNHNY; CDR2 reads SVGAGI (reference sequence). The V gene lost 0 bases and the J gene lost 5 bases, with 13 bases spanning the gap. The CDR3 spans 15 residues.